The clone carrying this T cell receptor beta chain has a handful of counts. The target antigen is unknown. The data belong to a study of spatial heterogeneity in lung cancer. Overall study: Sequencing was performed on follow-up PBMC samples when available, collected at a median of approximately 2 years after resection.

In the library, each TCR cDNA molecule bore its own unique molecular identifier. TCRdb redid the calling of the 5' RACE reads with MiXCR, one entry per CDR3 protein. The sample comprises tens of thousands of distinct CDR3 sequences, 12% of which are singletons, and roughly 32% rests with the top ten. Time point described: blood at routine non-recurrence follow-up after resection. Whole RNA was taken from tumor, nontumor lung or frozen PBMC; it was then sequenced unsorted. Trimming removed 8 bases from V and 5 bases from J, with 15 bases in between. There are 14 residues in the CDR3. The germline CDR1 and CDR2 sequences are SGHTA and FQGNSA. Study-level findings and limits: Ubiquitous expanded tumor TCRs appeared in blood more at resection than follow-up.

Specimen: PBMCs, collected at follow-up. The chain links TRBV7-2 to TRBJ1-4; D might be TRBD1 (6 bases). This sequence was found in a male donor with early-stage non-small cell lung cancer. The chain's CDR3 is CASATGQGNEKLFF. For the CDR3, the DNA is TGTGCCAGCGCTACAGGCCAGGGGAATGAAAAACTGTTTTTT.